Each of the 13 T cell receptor beta chains below was sequenced from the same sample in a study of monozygotic twins with inflammatory bowel disease. TCRdb re-called the 5' RACE reads and gives one entry per CDR3 protein, without DNA. Its listing shows approximately 330,000 distinct CDR3 sequences. Sequencing input: blood. Receptors originate from a human donor with ulcerative colitis or Crohn's disease, or a healthy co-twin of an affected twin (not recorded which).

The chain recombines TRBV27 with TRBJ2-1. The CDR3 is 14 amino acids. Per the germline V gene, CDR1 is MNHEY and CDR2 is SMNVEV (reference sequence). The CDR3: CASSLLINYNEQFF.

The chain is built from TRBV12-3 or TRBV12-4 and TRBJ2-1; the D call of TRBD2 rests on TCRdb alone, since no DNA is present to check it. CDR3 size: 13 residues. CDR3 amino acids: CASRISGGNEQFF.

The J gene is TRBJ2-1, the V gene TRBV28; TCRdb picks TRBD2, but there is no DNA to check that call. The CDR3 covers 15 residues. In germline, CDR1 is MDHEN, CDR2 SYDVKM. The CDR3 reads CASSPGLAGYNEQFF. The full variable domain, rest sourced from reference TRBV28 and TRBJ2-1, is DVKVTQSSRYLVKRTGEKVFLECVQDMDHENMFWYRQDPGLGLRLIYFSYDVKMKEKGDIPEGYSVSREKKERFSLILESASTNQTSMYLCASSPGLAGYNEQFFGPGTRLTVL.

This chain joins TRBV6-2 or TRBV6-3 and TRBJ1-2; as DNA is missing, the TRBD1 call by TCRdb cannot be tested. CDR3 length: 14 amino acids. Germline CDR1 MNHEY, CDR2 SVGEGT. CDR3 region: CASSYQGRLSGYTF.

CDR3 residues: CASSLVLEVNLDEQFF. V gene TRBV7-8 combines with J gene TRBJ2-1; TCRdb lists TRBD2, though no DNA is available to test this call. Per germline, CDR1 SGHVS and CDR2 FQNEAQ. CDR3 length: 16 residues.

The chain joins TRBV20-1 to TRBJ1-2. Germline V gene sequence: CDR1 DFQATT, CDR2 SNEGSKA (reference sequence). The CDR3 runs to 12 residues. CDR3 sequence: CSAHNLREGYTF.

The chain couples TRBV7-9 to TRBJ1-3; as DNA is missing, the TRBD1 call by TCRdb cannot be tested. This CDR3 spans 14 amino acids. Germline V gene lookup returns CDR1 SEHNR and CDR2 FQNEAQ (reference sequence). CDR3 residues: CASSYPGRQNTIYF.

The genes are TRBV20-1 and TRBJ1-5; the TCRdb call, TRBD1, lacks DNA for checking. Germline V gene lookup returns CDR1 DFQATT and CDR2 SNEGSKA (reference sequence). The CDR3 totals 14 residues. This CDR3 is CSAGGQGAWQPQHF.

This chain joins TRBV9 and TRBJ2-6; with no DNA, the TCRdb D assignment of TRBD1 cannot be verified. CDR3 length: 17 residues. The V gene's germline CDR1 is SGDLS and CDR2 YYNGEE. The CDR3 spells CASSARGKTLGANVLTF.

The V call is TRBV6-1, the J call TRBJ2-1; TCRdb reports TRBD1, a call that lacks DNA to check it against. CDR1 and CDR2 from the germline V gene are MNHNS and SASEGT. The CDR3 covers 16 residues. CDR3 amino acids: CASRPGGTGVKDEQFF.

The chain carries TRBV5-5 and TRBJ2-7; the D gene TCRdb calls, TRBD1, cannot be checked with no DNA. Germline CDR1 reads SGHKS; CDR2 reads YYEKEE (reference sequence). The CDR3 has 15 amino acids. CDR3 region: CASSLDWGLGYEQYF.

The chain recombines TRBV5-6 with TRBJ1-5. The CDR3 is 17 residues long. Germline V CDR1 and CDR2: SGHDT, YYEEEE. Here the CDR3 reads CASSLGLAVPGVQPQHF.

The chain is built from TRBV5-1 and TRBJ2-5. The CDR3 has 15 residues. Germline assignment: CDR1 SGHRS and CDR2 YFSETQ. The CDR3 region is CASSLVGDIQETQYF.